In its sample, the clone carrying this T cell receptor (beta chain) was seen a few times. The data originate from a study of blood T cell repertoires in COVID-19. Measured with immunoSEQ multiplex PCR; TCRdb has only the in-frame clones, and not every one. Counted here are about 200,000 clones, almost 85% occurring once; the ten biggest clones make up 6% to 8%. V shed 5 bases and J 6 bases; nucleotides not matched to a gene: 3. CDR1 is SQVTM, CDR2 ANQGSEA, per germline. CDR3 length equals 12 residues. The J gene is TRBJ1-4, the V gene TRBV29-1, with TRBD1 matching 7 bases. Sequences were obtained from peripheral blood. This TCR was sampled from a human donor with acute or convalescent COVID-19. The donor label of this sample is uncertain. CDR3 sequence reads: CSVTGADEKLFF. For the CDR3, the DNA is TGCAGCGTTACAGGGGCGGATGAAAAACTGTTTTTT.